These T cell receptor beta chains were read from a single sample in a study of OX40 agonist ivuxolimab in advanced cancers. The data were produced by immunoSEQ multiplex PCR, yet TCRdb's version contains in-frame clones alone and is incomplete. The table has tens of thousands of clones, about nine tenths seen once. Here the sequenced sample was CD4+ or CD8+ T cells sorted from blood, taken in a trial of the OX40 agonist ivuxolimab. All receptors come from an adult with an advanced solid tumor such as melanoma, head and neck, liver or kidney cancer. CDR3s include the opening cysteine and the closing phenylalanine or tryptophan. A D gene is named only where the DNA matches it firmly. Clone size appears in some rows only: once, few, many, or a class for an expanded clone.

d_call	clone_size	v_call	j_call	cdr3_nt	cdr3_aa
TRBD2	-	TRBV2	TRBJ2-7	TGTGCCAGCAGTCCACCTAGCGGTCCCTACGAGCAGTACTTC	CASSPPSGPYEQYF
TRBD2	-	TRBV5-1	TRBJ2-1	TGCGCCAGCAGCTTGGCCGGGCGGGAGGGCCCCAATGAGCAGTTCTTC	CASSLAGREGPNEQFF
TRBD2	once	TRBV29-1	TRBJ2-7	TGCAGCGTTGAAGCGGTTGAGACTAGCGGCTACGAGCAGTACTTC	CSVEAVETSGYEQYF
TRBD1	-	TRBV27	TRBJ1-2	TGTGCCAGCAGTTTAACACAGGGGAGTGGCTACACCTTC	CASSLTQGSGYTF
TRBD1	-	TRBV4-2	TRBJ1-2	TGTGCCAGCAGCCAGGGGACAGGGGAAATATTCGGCTACACCTTC	CASSQGTGEIFGYTF
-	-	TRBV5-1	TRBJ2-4	TGCGCCAGCAGCTTGAAGATAGGAAACATTCAGTACTTC	CASSLKIGNIQYF
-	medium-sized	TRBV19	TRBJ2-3	TGTGCCAGTAGTTCATTCTACACAGATACGCAGTATTTT	CASSSFYTDTQYF
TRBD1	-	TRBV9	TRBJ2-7	TGTGCCAGCAGCGTAGGGGGACAGGGGGCAACGCGGGAGCAGTACTTC	CASSVGGQGATREQYF
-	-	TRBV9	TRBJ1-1	TGTGCCAGCAGCGTAGAAACGGTGAACACTGAAGCTTTCTTT	CASSVETVNTEAFF
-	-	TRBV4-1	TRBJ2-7	TGCGCCAGCAGCCAAGTCGTGGGTGGCGGTGAATACGAGCAGTACTTC	CASSQVVGGGEYEQYF
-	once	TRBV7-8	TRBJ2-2	TGTGCCAGCAGCTTCATACAGGGCTTGAACACCGGGGAGCTGTTTTTT	CASSFIQGLNTGELFF
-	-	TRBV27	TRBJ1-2	TGTGCCAGCGGGGCGGGCGTGGCTGGCTACACCTTC	CASGAGVAGYTF
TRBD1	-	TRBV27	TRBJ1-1	TGTGCCAGCAGTTCTGGACAGGGCCACACTGAAGCTTTCTTT	CASSSGQGHTEAFF
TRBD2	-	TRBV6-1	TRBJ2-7	TGTGCCAGCAGCGAACTAGCGGGGGGGTACGAGCAGTACTTC	CASSELAGGYEQYF
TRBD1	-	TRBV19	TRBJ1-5	TGTGCCAGTAGTTTAGGGTACAGGGGGCACAATCAGCCCCAGCATTTT	CASSLGYRGHNQPQHF
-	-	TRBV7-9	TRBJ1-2	TGTGCCAGCAGCCCGACGAGGGCTTGGGACTATGGCTACACCTTC	CASSPTRAWDYGYTF
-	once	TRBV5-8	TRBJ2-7	TGTGCCAGCAGCTTGTCCCCGGACGAGCAGTACTTC	CASSLSPDEQYF
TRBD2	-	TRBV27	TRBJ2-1	TGTGCCAGCAGTTTATCACTAGCGGGTTACAATGAGCAGTTCTTC	CASSLSLAGYNEQFF
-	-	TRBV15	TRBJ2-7	TGTGCCACCAGCAGAGATCCCGGCCCCGGCTACGAGCAGTACTTC	CATSRDPGPGYEQYF
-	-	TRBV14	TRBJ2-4	TGTGCCAGCAGCCAAGTCGGAGTTCCGGGGAAAAACATTCAGTACTTC	CASSQVGVPGKNIQYF
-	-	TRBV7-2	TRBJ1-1	TGTGCCAGCAGCCCCGGTTTGTCCATGAACACTGAAGCTTTCTTT	CASSPGLSMNTEAFF
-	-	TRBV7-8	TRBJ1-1	TGTGCCAGCAGCTTAAGCCCACCGGAAGCTTTCTTT	CASSLSPPEAFF
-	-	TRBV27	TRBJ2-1	TGTGCCAGCAGTTTAAATCGGGCCAATGAGCAGTTCTTC	CASSLNRANEQFF
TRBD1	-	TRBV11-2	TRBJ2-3	TGTGCCAGCAGCGAGTTCGGACAGGGCCCAGATACGCAGTATTTT	CASSEFGQGPDTQYF
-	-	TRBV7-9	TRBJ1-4	TGTGCCAGCAGCTTAGCCGAGAGTGAAAAACTGTTTTTT	CASSLAESEKLFF
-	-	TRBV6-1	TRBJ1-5	TGTGCCAGCAGTGATATGGGCCACGACGGCAATCAGCCCCAGCATTTT	CASSDMGHDGNQPQHF
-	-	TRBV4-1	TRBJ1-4	TGCGCCAGCAGGCGGATTTCAACTAATGAAAAACTGTTTTTT	CASRRISTNEKLFF
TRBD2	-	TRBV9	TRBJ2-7	TGTGCCAGCAGCGTGTCGGGACTAGCGGGGGGGCGTCACGAGCAGTACTTC	CASSVSGLAGGRHEQYF
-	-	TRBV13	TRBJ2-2	TGTGCCAGCAGCCCGGAAACCACCGGGGAGCTGTTTTTT	CASSPETTGELFF
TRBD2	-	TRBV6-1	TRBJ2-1	TGTGCCAGCAGTGCGTCATTAGCGGGAGGGCCAGATGAGCAGTTCTTC	CASSASLAGGPDEQFF
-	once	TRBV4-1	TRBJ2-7	TGCGCCAGCAGCCAAGTCTTTGGGATAGGCTACGAGCAGTACTTC	CASSQVFGIGYEQYF
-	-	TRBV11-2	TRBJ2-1	TGTGCCAGCAGCTCGATAAACTCCTACAATGAGCAGTTCTTC	CASSSINSYNEQFF
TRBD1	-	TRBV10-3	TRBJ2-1	TGTGCCATCAGTATGGGGACAGGAGACAATGAGCAGTTCTTC	CAISMGTGDNEQFF
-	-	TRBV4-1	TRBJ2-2	TGCGCCAGCAGCCAATTTGGCGGGGCGAACACCGGGGAGCTGTTTTTT	CASSQFGGANTGELFF
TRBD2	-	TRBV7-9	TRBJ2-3	TGTGCCAGCAGCGACCTAGCGGGAGGGATCACAGATACGCAGTATTTT	CASSDLAGGITDTQYF
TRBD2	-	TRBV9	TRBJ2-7	TGTGCCAGCAGCGACGGGAGGAGCGCGTACGAGCAGTACTTC	CASSDGRSAYEQYF
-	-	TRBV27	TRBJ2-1	TGTGCCAGCAGTTTCAGCTCGTACTACAATGAGCAGTTCTTC	CASSFSSYYNEQFF
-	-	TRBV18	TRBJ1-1	TGTGCCAGCTCACCCCCCGGGACAGAAGCTTTCTTT	CASSPPGTEAFF
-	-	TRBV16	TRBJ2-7	TGTGCCAGCAGCCAATCGGAAAAACTAAGCGCGCGGTCCTACGAGCAGTACTTC	CASSQSEKLSARSYEQYF
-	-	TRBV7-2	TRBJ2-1	TGTGCCAGCACAGGCGGGACTTTCAATGATGAGCAGTTCTTC	CASTGGTFNDEQFF
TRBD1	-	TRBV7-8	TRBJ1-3	TGTGCCAGTAGGGACAGCTCTGGAAACACCATATATTTT	CASRDSSGNTIYF
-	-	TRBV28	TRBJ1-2	TGTGCCAGCAGGGCGAAATCTTATAACTATGGCTACACCTTC	CASRAKSYNYGYTF
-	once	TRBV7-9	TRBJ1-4	TGTGCCGGCAGGGGTTTGGAGACTAATGAAAAACTGTTTTTT	CAGRGLETNEKLFF
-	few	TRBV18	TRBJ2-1	TGTGCCAGCTCACCACTCGACGACGGGAGCGGAGAGCAGTTCTTC	CASSPLDDGSGEQFF
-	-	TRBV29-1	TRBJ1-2	TGCAGCGTTCAGGATAATAATAATGGCTACACCTTC	CSVQDNNNGYTF
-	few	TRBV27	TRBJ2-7	TGTGCCAGCAGTTTAGGTCTCTCGTACGAGCAGTACTTC	CASSLGLSYEQYF
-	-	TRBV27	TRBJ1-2	TGTGCCAGCAGTTCGAGACGGAGCGATGGCTACACCTTC	CASSSRRSDGYTF